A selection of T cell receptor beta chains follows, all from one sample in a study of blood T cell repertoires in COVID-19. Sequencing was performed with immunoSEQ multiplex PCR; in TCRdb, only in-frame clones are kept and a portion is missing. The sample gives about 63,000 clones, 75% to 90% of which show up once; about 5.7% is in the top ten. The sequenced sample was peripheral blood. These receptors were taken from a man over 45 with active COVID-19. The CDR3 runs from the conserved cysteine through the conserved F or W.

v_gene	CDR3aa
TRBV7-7	CASSLSGRANEQFF
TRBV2	CASNLSGSGKDTQYF
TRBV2	CASRYRGADEQYF
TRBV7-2	CASSLMSGGGTEAFF
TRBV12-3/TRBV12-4	CASSPQTGSEQYF
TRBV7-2	CASSPPGQGALGANVLTF
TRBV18	CASSRTGTGAVARQPQHF
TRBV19	CASSIVWEGRRGSGNTIYF
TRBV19	CASRRDRVTDTQYF
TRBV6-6	CASSYSRAAAYYGYTF
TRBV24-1	CATSSGDTSTDTQYF
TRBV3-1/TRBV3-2	CASSQGLAQGETQYF
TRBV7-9	CASSLSGQKNTEAFF
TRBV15	CATSRPPGLAGGNTDTQYF
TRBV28	CASSLPGSSYEQYF
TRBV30	CAWSARQGAREKLFF
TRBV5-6	CASSSGQGRGEQYF
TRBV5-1	CASSLGVVNTEAFF
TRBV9	CASSVARGFAGNTIYF
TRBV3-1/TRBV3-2	CASRSFSGTSYGYEQYF
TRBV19	CASSIRSGQGADTQYF
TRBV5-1	CATSGSGGYTF
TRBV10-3	CAISGDRAGTDTQYF
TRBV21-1	CAVRDRVYGYTF
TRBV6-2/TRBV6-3	CASSTDPRLRYF
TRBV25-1	CASSGEVAGGDYNEQFF